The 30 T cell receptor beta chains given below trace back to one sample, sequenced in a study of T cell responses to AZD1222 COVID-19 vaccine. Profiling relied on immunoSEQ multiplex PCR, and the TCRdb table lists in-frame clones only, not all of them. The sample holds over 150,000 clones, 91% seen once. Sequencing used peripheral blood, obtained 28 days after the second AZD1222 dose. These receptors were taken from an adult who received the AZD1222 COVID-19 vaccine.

The CDR3: CATSLGGQLSYEQYF. Written as DNA, the CDR3 is TGTGCCACCAGCTTAGGAGGACAGCTCTCGTACGAGCAGTACTTC. The chain links TRBV24-1 to TRBJ2-7, with D tentatively TRBD1 (6 bases). V dropped 7 bases and J dropped 4 bases, with 19 bases sitting between them. CDR1 is KGHDR and CDR2 is SFDVKD in the germline V gene. The CDR3 contains 15 residues.

The CDR3 sequence: CASSSSGSAYEQYF. In nucleotides, the CDR3 is TGTGCCAGCAGCTCAAGCGGGAGCGCCTACGAGCAGTACTTC. V gene TRBV11-3 combines with J gene TRBJ2-7, with TRBD2 identical over 8 bases. Germline loops: CDR1 SGHNT, CDR2 YENEEA. The J segment lost 2 bases and the V segment lost 4 bases, leaving 4 bases of the junction unmatched. CDR3 size: 14 residues.

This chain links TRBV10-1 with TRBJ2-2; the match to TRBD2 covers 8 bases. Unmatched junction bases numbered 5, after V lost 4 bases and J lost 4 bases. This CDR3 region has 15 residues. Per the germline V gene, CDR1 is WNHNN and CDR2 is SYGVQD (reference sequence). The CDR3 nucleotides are TGCGCCAGCAGTGGAGAGCGGGAGCGCACCGGGGAGCTGTTTTTT. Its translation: CASSGERERTGELFF.

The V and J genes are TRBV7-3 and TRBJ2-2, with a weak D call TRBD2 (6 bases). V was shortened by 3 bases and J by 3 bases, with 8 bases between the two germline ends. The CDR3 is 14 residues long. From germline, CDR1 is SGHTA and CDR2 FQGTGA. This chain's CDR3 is CASSFSGYTGELFF. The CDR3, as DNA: TGTGCCAGCAGCTTTAGCGGTTACACCGGGGAGCTGTTTTTT.

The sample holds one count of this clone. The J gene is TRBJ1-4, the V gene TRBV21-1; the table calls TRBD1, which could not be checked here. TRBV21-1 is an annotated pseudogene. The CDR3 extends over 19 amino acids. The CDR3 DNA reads TGTGCCAGCAGCAAAGCCGGGGACAGGACGATTAGGCCGAATGAAAAACTGTTTTTT. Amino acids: CASSKAGDRTIRPNEKLFF.

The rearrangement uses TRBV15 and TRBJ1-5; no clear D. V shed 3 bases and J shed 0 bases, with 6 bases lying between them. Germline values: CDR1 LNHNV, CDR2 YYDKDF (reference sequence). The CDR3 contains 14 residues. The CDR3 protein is CATSSGPSNQPQHF. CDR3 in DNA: TGTGCCACCAGCAGCGGACCTAGCAATCAGCCCCAGCATTTT.

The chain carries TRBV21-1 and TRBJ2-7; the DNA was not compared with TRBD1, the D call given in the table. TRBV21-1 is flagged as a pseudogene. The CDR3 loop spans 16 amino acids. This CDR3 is CASPTARDRGSYEQYF. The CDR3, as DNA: TGTGCCAGTCCCACAGCCCGGGACAGGGGCTCCTACGAGCAGTACTTC.

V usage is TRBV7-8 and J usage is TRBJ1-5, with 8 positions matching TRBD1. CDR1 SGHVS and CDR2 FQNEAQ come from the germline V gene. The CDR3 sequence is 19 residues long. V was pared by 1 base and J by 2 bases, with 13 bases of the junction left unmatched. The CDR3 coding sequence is TGTGCCAGCAGCTTAGTTTGGACAGGGTTCACTATCGGCAATCAGCCCCAGCATTTT. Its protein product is CASSLVWTGFTIGNQPQHF.

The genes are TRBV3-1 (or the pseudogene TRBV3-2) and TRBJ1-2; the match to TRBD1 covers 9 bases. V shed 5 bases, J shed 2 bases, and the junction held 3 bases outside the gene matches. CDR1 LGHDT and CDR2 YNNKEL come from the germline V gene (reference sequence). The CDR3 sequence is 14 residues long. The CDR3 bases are TGTGCCAGCAGCTCGACAGGGGGGAACTATGGCTACACCTTC. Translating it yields CASSSTGGNYGYTF.

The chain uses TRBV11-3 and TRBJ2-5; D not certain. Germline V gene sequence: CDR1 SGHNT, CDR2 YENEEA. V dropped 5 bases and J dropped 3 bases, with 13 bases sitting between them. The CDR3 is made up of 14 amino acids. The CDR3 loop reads CASSQPTPEETQYF. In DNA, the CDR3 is TGTGCCAGCAGCCAGCCCACGCCGGAAGAGACCCAGTACTTC.

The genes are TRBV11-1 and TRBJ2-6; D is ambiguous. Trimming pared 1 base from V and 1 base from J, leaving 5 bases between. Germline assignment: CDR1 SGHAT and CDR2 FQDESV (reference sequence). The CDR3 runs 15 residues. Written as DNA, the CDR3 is TGTGCCAGCAGCTTAGGGTCGTCTGGGGCCAACGTCCTGACTTTC. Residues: CASSLGSSGANVLTF. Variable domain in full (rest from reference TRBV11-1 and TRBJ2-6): EAEVAQSPRYKITEKSQAVAFWCDPISGHATLYWYRQILGQGPELLVQFQDESVVDDSQLPKDRFSAERLKGVDSTLKIQPAELGDSAMYLCASSLGSSGANVLTFGAGSRLTVL.

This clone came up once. The CDR3 DNA reads TGTGCCAGCAGACGGGGACAGGGTAGGAATCAGCCCCAGCATTTT. This translates into CASRRGQGRNQPQHF. The chain combines TRBV6-5 with TRBJ1-5; TRBD1 aligns across 9 bases. V shed 6 bases, J shed 4 bases, and the junction held 7 bases outside the gene matches. The CDR3 runs 15 residues. The germline V gene has CDR1 MNHEY and CDR2 SVGAGI.

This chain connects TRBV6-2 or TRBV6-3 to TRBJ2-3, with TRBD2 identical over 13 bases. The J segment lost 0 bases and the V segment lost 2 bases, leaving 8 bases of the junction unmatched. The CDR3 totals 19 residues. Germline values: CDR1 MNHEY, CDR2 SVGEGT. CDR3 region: CASSYPTSGRPPSTDTQYF. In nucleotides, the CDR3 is TGTGCCAGCAGTTACCCGACTAGCGGGAGGCCCCCGAGCACAGATACGCAGTATTTT.

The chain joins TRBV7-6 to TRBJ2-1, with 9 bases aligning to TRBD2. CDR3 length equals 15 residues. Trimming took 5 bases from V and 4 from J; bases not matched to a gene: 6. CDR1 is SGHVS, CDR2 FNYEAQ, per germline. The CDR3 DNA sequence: TGTGCCAGCAGCCCGACTAGCGGTAATTACAATGAGCAGTTCTTC. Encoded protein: CASSPTSGNYNEQFF. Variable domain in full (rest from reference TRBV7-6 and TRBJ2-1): GAGVSQSPRYKVTKRGQDVALRCDPISGHVSLYWYRQALGQGPEFLTYFNYEAQQDKSGLPNDRFSAERPEGSISTLTIQRTEQRDSAMYRCASSPTSGNYNEQFFGPGTRLTVL.

CDR3 protein: CASSGGRGRQETQYF. The DNA for the CDR3 is TGCGCCAGCAGTGGCGGTCGGGGTAGGCAAGAGACCCAGTACTTC. The chain joins TRBV10-1 to TRBJ2-5; weak D call: TRBD2 (5 bases). The CDR3 sequence is 15 residues long. V gave up 4 bases and J gave up 2 bases, with 14 bases separating them. Germline V gene lookup returns CDR1 WNHNN and CDR2 SYGVQD (reference sequence).

The CDR3 DNA is TGCGCCAGCTCTCAACAGTCCACCGGGGAGCTGTTTTTT. It yields the protein CASSQQSTGELFF. The rearrangement links TRBV4-3 to TRBJ2-2, with D hard to call. The CDR3 sequence is 13 residues long. Germline V gene lookup returns CDR1 LGHNA and CDR2 YSLEER. Deletions cut 8 bases from V and 4 bases from J, with 11 bases between.

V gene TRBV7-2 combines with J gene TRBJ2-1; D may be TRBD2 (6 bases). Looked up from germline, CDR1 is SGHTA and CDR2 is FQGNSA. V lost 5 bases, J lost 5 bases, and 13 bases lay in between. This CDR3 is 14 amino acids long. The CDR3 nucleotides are TGTGCCAGCAGCGGGGGGTCGGGGAACAATGAGCAGTTCTTC. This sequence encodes CASSGGSGNNEQFF.

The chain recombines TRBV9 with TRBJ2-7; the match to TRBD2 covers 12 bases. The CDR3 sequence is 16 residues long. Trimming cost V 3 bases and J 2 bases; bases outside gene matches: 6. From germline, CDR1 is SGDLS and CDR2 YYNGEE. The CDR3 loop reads CASSARRTSGAYEQYF. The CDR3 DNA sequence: TGTGCCAGCAGCGCCCGGCGGACTAGCGGGGCCTACGAGCAGTACTTC.

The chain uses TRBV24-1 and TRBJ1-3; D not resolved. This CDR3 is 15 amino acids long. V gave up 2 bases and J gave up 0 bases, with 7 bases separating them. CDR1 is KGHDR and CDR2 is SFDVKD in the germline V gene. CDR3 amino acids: CATSDSKGSGNTIYF. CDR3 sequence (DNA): TGTGCCACCAGTGATTCCAAAGGCTCTGGAAACACCATATATTTT.

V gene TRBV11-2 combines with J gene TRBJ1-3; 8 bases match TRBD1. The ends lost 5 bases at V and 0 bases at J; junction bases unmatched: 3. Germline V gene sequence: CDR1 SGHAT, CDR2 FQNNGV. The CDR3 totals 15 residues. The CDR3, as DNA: TGTGCCAGCAGCGAGGGACAGGTCTCTGGAAACACCATATATTTT. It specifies CASSEGQVSGNTIYF.

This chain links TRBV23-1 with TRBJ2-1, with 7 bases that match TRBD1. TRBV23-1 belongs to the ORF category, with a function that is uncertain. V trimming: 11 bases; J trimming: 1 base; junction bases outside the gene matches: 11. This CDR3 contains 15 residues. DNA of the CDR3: TGCGCCCTTTCGTACAGGGGTGCGTCCTACAATGAGCAGTTCTTC. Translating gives CALSYRGASYNEQFF.

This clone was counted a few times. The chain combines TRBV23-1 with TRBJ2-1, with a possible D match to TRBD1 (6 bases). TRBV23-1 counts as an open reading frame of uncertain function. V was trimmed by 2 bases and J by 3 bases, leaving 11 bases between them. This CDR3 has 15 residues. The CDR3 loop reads CASSQIRQDYNEQFF. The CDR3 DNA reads TGCGCCAGCAGTCAAATTCGACAGGACTACAATGAGCAGTTCTTC.

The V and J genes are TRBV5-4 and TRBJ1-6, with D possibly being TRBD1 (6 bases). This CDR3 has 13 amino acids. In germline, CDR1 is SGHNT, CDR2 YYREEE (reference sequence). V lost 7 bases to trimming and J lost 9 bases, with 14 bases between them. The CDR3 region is CASARDISSPLHF. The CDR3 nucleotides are TGTGCCAGCGCCCGGGACATTTCTTCACCCCTCCACTTT.

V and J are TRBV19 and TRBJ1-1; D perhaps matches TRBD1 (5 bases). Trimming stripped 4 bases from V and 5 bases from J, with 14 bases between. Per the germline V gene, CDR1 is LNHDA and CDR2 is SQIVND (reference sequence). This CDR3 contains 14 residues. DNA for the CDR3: TGTGCCAGTAGTAGGTGGGAGGGGAGGACTGAAGCTTTCTTT. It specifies CASSRWEGRTEAFF.

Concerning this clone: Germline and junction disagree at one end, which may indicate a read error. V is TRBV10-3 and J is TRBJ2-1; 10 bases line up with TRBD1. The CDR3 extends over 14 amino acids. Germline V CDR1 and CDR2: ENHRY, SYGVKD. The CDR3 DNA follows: TGTGCCATCACCCCCGGGACAGGGGTACCTTTATGGCTCTTC. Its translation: CAITPGTGVPLWLF.

CDR3 in amino acids: CASSWGNTEAFF. DNA for the CDR3: TGTGCCAGCAGCTGGGGGAACACTGAAGCTTTCTTT. The chain uses TRBV5-4 and TRBJ1-1; D is uncertain. The germline V gene has CDR1 SGHNT and CDR2 YYREEE (reference sequence). The CDR3 length is 12 residues. V lost 3 bases and J lost 1, with 4 bases in between.

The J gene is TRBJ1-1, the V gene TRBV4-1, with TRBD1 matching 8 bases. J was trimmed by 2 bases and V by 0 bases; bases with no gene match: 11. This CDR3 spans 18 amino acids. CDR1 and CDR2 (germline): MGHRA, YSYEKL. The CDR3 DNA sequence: TGCGCCAGCAGCCAAGACGGGACAGGCTTAACCTTTAACACTGAAGCTTTCTTT. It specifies CASSQDGTGLTFNTEAFF.

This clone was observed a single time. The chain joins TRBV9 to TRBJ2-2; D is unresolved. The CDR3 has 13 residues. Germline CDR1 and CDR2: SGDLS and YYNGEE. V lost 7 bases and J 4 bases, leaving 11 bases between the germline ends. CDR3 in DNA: TGTGCCAGCGAGCGACGACCCACCGGGGAGCTGTTTTTT. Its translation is CASERRPTGELFF.

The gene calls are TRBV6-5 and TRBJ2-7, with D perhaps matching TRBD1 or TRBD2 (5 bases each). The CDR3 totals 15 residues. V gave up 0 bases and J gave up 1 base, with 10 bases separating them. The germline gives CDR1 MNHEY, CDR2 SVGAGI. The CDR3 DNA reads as TGTGCCAGCAGTTACTCCTGGGGCGGGTCCTACGAGCAGTACTTC. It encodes CASSYSWGGSYEQYF.

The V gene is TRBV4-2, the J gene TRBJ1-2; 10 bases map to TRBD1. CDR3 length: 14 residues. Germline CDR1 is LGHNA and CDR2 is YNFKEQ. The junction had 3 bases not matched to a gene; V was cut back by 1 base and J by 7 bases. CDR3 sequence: CASSQGGQGGGYTF. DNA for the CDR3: TGTGCCAGCAGCCAAGGAGGACAGGGGGGTGGCTACACCTTC.